Described below is a single T cell receptor (beta chain) sequence and its context. Its antigen is unknown. Clones were sequenced by immunoSEQ multiplex PCR, and TCRdb holds only the in-frame ones, with some missing. Of 130,000 or so clones listed, 90% to 95% were seen once; the top ten hold under 4.5%. The data were taken from a study of T cell responses to AZD1222 COVID-19 vaccine. Study outcomes and limitations: Of spike-specific TCRs, nearly half reportedly target regions left unmutated in variants. Possibly, clonal diversity was underestimated; donors were largely white British and included more females.

Samples with a second dose at about 4 or about 12 weeks were pooled together. This TCR came from an adult who received the AZD1222 COVID-19 vaccine. Here the sequenced sample was peripheral blood, taken 28 days after the second AZD1222 dose.

Here the CDR3 DNA reads TGTGCCAGCAGTCCCGCCCCCAGTTCACCCCTCCACTTT. The encoded protein is CASSPAPSSPLHF. The rearrangement uses TRBV27 and TRBJ1-6; no reliable D call. The V end lost 5 bases, the J end lost 9 bases, and 11 bases lay between the germline ends. From germline, CDR1 is MNHEY and CDR2 SMNVEV (reference sequence). The CDR3 spans 13 residues.